A selection of T cell receptor beta chains follows, all from one sample in a study of identifying expanded T cells in peripheral blood. Here immunoSEQ multiplex PCR was the method, and the copy in TCRdb shows in-frame clones only, minus some. Altogether around 99,000 clones are present, roughly 90% being singletons, with the ten largest covering approximately 8%. The sample taken for sequencing was blood. The receptors were gathered from a person aged 18 to 69 in good health. Both conserved end residues are trimmed from each CDR3. The order of the fields is CDR3 length, V gene, CDR3 protein.

11,TRBV7-2,ASSLARRNEQF
8,TRBV29-1,SAGGTEAF
15,TRBV5-6,ASSPPVSGGYTDTQY
11,TRBV2,ASSARETGELF
12,TRBV5-1,ASSPPRGTREQY
7,TRBV21-1,ARIDEQF
12,TRBV6-5,ASGREAGANVLT
12,TRBV4-1,ASSQVGTYTEAF
11,TRBV10-3,AIAGDNQETQY
9,TRBV30,AWSGGETQY
7,TRBV18,ASFETQY
9,TRBV28,ASIKHYEQY
12,TRBV9,ASSPSIAPDTQY
14,TRBV19,ASSVMGQGGTDTQY
12,TRBV6-6,ASSFARGTYEQY
14,TRBV21-1,ASSKDLRGASTEAF
13,TRBV2,ASSGVAIFTDTQY
12,TRBV4-2,ASSGRTVNEKLF
11,TRBV4-3,ASSQTSVDEQF
11,TRBV5-1,ASNETPGNEQF
13,TRBV6-5,ASSYGPGGASEQY
13,TRBV19,ASLRRGLTNYGYT
12,TRBV2,ASSIQGDNSPLH